This TCR beta chain was captured in a study of blood T cells in healthy people across ages. J lost 3 bases, V lost 0 bases, and 8 bases had no gene match. The length of the CDR3 is 18 residues. Per germline, CDR1 MRHNA and CDR2 SNTAGT. It was with a sample-barcoded 5' primer and a J-beta primer mix that a second PCR of about 6 to 11 cycles was run. In TCRdb, the 5' RACE reads were re-called with MiXCR into one record per CDR3 protein. The sample yields around 1,000,000 distinct CDR3 sequences, 20% to 25% seen once. This same sample was also taken into another study, of T cells of mothers and their children.

Source material: blood. This chain links TRBV6-4 with TRBJ2-7, with 13 nucleotides matching TRBD2. The receptor's source is a girl aged 2 to 10 in good health. The CDR3 loop reads CASSDSQLAGGRIYEQYF. Written as DNA, the CDR3 is TGTGCCAGCAGTGACTCACAACTAGCGGGAGGGCGAATCTACGAGCAGTACTTC.